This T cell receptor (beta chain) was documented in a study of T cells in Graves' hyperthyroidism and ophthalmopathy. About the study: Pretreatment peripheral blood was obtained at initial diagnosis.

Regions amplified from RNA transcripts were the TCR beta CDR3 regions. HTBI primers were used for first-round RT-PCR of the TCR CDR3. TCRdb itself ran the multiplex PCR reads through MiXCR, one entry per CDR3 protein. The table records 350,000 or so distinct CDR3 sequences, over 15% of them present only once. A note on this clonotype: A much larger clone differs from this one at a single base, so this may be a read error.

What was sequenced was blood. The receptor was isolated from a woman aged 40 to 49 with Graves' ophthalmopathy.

The CDR3 bases are TGTACCAGTTCGACGTCGGGTCCCTCTGGAAACACCATATATTTT. It encodes CTSSTSGPSGNTIYF. The chain employs TRBV28 and TRBJ1-3, with D unclear. The germline V gene encodes CDR1 MDHEN and CDR2 SYDVKM. The CDR3 is 15 residues long.